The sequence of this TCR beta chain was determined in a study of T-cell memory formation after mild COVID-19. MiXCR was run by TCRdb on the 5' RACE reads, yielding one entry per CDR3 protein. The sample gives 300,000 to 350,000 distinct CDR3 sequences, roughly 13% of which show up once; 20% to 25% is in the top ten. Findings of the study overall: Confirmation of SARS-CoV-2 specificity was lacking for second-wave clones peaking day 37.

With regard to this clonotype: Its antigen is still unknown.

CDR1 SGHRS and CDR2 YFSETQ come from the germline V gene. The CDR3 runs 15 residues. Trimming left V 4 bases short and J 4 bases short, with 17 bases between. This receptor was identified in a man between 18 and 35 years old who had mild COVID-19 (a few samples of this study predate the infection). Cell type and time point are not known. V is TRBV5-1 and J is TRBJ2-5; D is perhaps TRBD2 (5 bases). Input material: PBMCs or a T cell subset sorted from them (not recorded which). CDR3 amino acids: CASSLSRGKGETQYF. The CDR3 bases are TGCGCCAGCAGCCTTTCTCGGGGAAAGGGAGAGACCCAGTACTTC.